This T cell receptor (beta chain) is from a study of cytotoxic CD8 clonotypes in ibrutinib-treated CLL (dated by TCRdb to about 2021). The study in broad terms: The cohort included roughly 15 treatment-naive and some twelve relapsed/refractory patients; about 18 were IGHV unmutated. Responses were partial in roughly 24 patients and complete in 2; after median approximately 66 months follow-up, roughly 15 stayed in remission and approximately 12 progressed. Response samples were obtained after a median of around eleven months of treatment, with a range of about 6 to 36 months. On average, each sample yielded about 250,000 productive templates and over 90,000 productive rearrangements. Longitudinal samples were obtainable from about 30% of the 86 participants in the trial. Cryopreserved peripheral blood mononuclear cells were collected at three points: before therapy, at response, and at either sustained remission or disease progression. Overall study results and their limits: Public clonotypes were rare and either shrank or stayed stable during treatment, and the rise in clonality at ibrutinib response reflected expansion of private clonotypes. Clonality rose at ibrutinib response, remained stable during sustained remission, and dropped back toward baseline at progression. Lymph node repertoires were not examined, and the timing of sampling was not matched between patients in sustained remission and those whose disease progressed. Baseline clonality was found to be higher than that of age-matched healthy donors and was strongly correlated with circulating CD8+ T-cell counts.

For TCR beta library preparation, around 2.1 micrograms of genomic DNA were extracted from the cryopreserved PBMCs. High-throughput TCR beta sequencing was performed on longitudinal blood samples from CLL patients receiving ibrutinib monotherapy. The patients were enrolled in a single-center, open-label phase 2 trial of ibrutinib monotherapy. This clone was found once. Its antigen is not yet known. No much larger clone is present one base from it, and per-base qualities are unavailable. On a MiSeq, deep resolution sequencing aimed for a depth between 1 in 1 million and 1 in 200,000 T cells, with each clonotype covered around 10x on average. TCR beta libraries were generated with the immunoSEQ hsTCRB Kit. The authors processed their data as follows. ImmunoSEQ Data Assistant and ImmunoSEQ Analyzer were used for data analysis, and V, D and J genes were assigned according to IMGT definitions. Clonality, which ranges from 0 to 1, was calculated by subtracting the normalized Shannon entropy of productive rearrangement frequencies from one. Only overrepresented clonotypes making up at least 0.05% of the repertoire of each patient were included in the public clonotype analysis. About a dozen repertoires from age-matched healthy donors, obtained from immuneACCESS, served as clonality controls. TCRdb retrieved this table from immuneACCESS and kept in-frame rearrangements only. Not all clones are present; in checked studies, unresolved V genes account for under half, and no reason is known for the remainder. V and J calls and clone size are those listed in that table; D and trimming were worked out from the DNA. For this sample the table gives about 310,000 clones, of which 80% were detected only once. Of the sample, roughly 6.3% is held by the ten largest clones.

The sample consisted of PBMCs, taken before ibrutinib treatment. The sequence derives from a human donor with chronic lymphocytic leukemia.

CDR3 reads: CASSYSLFTEAFF. The nucleotide sequence reads as follows: TGTGCCAGCAGTTACTCGTTATTCACTGAAGCTTTCTTT. Here the chain combines TRBV6-5 and TRBJ1-1, with no confidently assigned D gene. CDR3 length: 13 amino acids, cysteine to phenylalanine. CDR3 DNA only is kept here, 39 bases in frame from base 1. V and J are truncated by 0 bases and 4 bases respectively, leaving an intervening sequence of 6 bases. According to the germline V gene, CDR1 reads MNHEY and CDR2 reads SVGAGI.